The sequence of this T cell receptor beta chain was determined in a study of yellow fever vaccine responses in identical twins. General observations from the study: Twins reportedly appeared to share part of their vaccine T cell response while keeping part individual.

This clonotype turned up a few times. Antigen: not known. TCRdb re-analysed the RT-PCR reads in MiXCR, keeping a single row per CDR3 protein. The table lists approximately 16,000 distinct CDR3 sequences, roughly 80% of them singletons. Germline-derived CDR1 and CDR2 are LGHNA and YNFKEQ. The CDR3 is 15 amino acids. V lost 1 base to trimming and J lost 3 bases; unmatched junction nucleotides: 6. The TCR was taken from a woman in her late teens or twenties who received the yellow fever vaccine. Material: T cells from blood (PBMCs), unsorted or a sorted subset (not recorded which), obtained before or after yellow fever vaccination (not recorded which). The genes are TRBV4-2 and TRBJ2-7; the match to TRBD1 covers 7 bases. In DNA form, the CDR3 reads TGTGCCAGCAGCCAAGGAGAAGGGGGCAGCTACGAGCAGTACTTC. Translated: CASSQGEGGSYEQYF.